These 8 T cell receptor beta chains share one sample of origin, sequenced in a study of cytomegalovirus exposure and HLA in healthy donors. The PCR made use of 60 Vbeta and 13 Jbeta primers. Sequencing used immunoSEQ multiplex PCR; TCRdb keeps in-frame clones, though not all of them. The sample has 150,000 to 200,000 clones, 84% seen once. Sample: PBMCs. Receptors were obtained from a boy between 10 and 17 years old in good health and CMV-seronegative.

For the CDR3, the DNA is TGCAGCGTTGAAGATCTCCACGGGGATAATTCACCCCTCCACTTT. Its translation is CSVEDLHGDNSPLHF. J is TRBJ1-6 and V is TRBV29-1; D not certain. Trimming removed 0 bases at V and 5 bases at J, with 11 bases between. CDR3 length: 15 residues. CDR1 and CDR2 from the germline V gene are SQVTM and ANQGSEA.

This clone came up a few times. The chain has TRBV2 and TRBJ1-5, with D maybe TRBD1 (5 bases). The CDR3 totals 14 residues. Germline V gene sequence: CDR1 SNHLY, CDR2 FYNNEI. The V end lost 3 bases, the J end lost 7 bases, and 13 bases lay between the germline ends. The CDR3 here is CASSEIRVKQPQHF. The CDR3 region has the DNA TGTGCCAGCAGTGAGATCAGGGTTAAGCAGCCCCAGCATTTT.

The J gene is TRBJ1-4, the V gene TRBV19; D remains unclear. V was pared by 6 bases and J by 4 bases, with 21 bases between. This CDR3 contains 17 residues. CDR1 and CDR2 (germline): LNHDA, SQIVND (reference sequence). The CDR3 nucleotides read TGTGCCAGTAGCGCCCTGGCTGAGGGCCCGGTTAATGAAAAACTGTTTTTT. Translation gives CASSALAEGPVNEKLFF.

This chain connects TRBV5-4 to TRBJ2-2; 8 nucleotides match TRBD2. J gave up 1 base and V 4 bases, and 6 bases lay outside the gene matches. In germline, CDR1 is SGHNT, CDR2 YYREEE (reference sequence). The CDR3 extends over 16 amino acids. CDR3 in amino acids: CASSPIAGRNTGELFF. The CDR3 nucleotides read TGTGCCAGCAGCCCTATAGCGGGGAGGAACACCGGGGAGCTGTTTTTT.

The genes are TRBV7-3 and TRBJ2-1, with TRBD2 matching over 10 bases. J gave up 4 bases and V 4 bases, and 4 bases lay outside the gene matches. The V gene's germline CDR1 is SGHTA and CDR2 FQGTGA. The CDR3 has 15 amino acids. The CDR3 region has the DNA TGTGCCAGCAGCTCTGGACTAGCGGAATACAATGAGCAGTTCTTC. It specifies CASSSGLAEYNEQFF.

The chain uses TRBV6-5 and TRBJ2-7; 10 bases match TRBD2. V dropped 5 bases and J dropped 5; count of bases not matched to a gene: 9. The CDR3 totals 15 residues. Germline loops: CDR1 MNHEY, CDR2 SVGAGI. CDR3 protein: CASSTPSGGDNEQYF. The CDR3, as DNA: TGTGCCAGCAGTACCCCTAGCGGGGGCGACAACGAGCAGTACTTC.

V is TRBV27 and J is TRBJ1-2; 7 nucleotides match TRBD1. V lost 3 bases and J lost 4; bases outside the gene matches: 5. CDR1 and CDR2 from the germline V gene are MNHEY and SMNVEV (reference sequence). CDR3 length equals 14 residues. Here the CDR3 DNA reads TGTGCCAGCAGTTTGCAGGGGGAGGTCTATGGCTACACCTTC. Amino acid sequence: CASSLQGEVYGYTF.

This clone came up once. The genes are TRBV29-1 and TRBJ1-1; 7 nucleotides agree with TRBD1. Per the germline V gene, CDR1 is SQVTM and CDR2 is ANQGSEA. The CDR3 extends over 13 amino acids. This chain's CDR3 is CTATGQPGKVAFF. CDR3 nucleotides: TGCACAGCCACGGGACAGCCGGGTAAAGTAGCTTTCTTT.